Following are 6 T cell receptor beta chains from one sample sequenced in a study of cytomegalovirus exposure and HLA in healthy donors. Primers for the PCR totalled 60 Vbeta and 13 Jbeta. This table comes from immunoSEQ multiplex PCR, and its TCRdb copy is limited to in-frame clones, with some not included. This sample has roughly 220,000 clones, with around 75% found just once. Sequenced: PBMCs. The receptor set was obtained from a woman in her thirties in good health and CMV-seronegative.

A remark on this clone: At one of its ends the junction is not consistent with the germline gene, which may arise from a read error. This sequence joins TRBV7-9 and TRBJ2-1, with 9 positions matching TRBD2. CDR3 size: 15 residues. CDR1 is SEHNR, CDR2 FQNEAQ, per germline (reference sequence). As DNA, the CDR3 is TGTTCCAGCAGCAACCAGCGGGAGGTGTACAATGAGCAGTTCTTC. This sequence encodes CSSSNQREVYNEQFF.

The CDR3 reads CAWSPGSSPYEQYF. The CDR3 bases are TGTGCCTGGAGTCCGGGATCCTCTCCCTACGAGCAGTACTTC. The chain couples TRBV30 to TRBJ2-7; a possible D gene is TRBD2 (5 bases). Trimming left V 2 bases short and J 2 bases short, with 13 bases between. The CDR3 contains 14 residues. The V gene's germline CDR1 is GTSNPN and CDR2 SVGIG (reference sequence).

The table lists this clone with a count of one. The chain carries TRBV5-6 and TRBJ1-2, with TRBD1 matching 9 bases. Trimming removed 5 bases from V and 7 bases from J; junction bases left unmatched: 9. The CDR3 runs 14 residues. The germline V gene encodes CDR1 SGHDT and CDR2 YYEEEE. The CDR3 here is CASREKGQGSGYTF. Written as DNA, the CDR3 is TGTGCCAGCAGGGAGAAGGGACAGGGCAGTGGCTACACCTTC.

The chain couples TRBV9 to TRBJ1-6, with D possibly being TRBD1 (5 bases). This CDR3 has 13 residues. V dropped 4 bases and J dropped 7 bases, with 9 bases sitting between them. The germline CDR1 and CDR2 sequences are SGDLS and YYNGEE. The CDR3 nucleotides read TGTGCCAGCAGCCCCGGGGGGAATTCACCCCTCCACTTT. Amino acids: CASSPGGNSPLHF.

In this sample, this clone turned up a few times. The J gene is TRBJ1-5, the V gene TRBV5-8; D is possibly TRBD1 (6 bases). Germline V gene sequence: CDR1 SGHTS, CDR2 YDEGEE. This CDR3 contains 15 residues. The germline V and J ends were trimmed by 4 bases and 11 bases, with 22 bases remaining between them. CDR3 in DNA: TGTGCCAGCAGCCAAGACCCCTGGGGGCTGGAGGCCCAGCATTTT. It codes for CASSQDPWGLEAQHF.

The chain has TRBV4-1 and TRBJ2-7; 8 positions match TRBD1. The length of the CDR3 is 16 residues. Germline V gene lookup returns CDR1 MGHRA and CDR2 YSYEKL. The ends lost 2 bases at V and 3 bases at J; junction bases unmatched: 9. The CDR3 DNA reads as TGCGCCAGCAGCCAATTACCCCGGGACAGGCTCTACGAGCAGTACTTC. Residues: CASSQLPRDRLYEQYF.